These 10 T cell receptor beta chains share one sample of origin, sequenced in a study of blood T cell repertoires in COVID-19. Some clones are missing from TCRdb's copy, which holds only in-frame ones; the method was immunoSEQ multiplex PCR. The data contain 200,000 to 300,000 clones, roughly 85% of them singletons. Sequences were obtained from peripheral blood. These receptors all stem from a man between 45 and 60 years old with COVID-19, enrolled during active disease.

This clone has a handful of counts. This chain joins TRBV19 and TRBJ2-1, with 9 nucleotides matching TRBD2. The CDR3 contains 17 residues. Unmatched junction bases numbered 12, after V lost 5 bases and J lost 4 bases. Germline CDR1 and CDR2: LNHDA and SQIVND (reference sequence). The CDR3 DNA reads as TGTGCCAGTAGTGAGCCAGCGGGGGGCGCCCGGTACAATGAGCAGTTCTTC. It translates to CASSEPAGGARYNEQFF. The full variable domain, with the rest looked up from reference TRBV19 and TRBJ2-1, is DGGITQSPKYLFRKEGQNVTLSCEQNLNHDAMYWYRQDPGQGLRLIYYSQIVNDFQKGDIAEGYSVSREKKESFPLTVTSAQKNPTAFYLCASSEPAGGARYNEQFFGPGTRLTVL.

V is TRBV7-8 and J is TRBJ1-6; a possible D gene is TRBD1 (5 bases). Between the trimmed V and J ends, which lost 1 base and 6 bases, there was a span of 13 bases. Germline values: CDR1 SGHVS, CDR2 FQNEAQ. CDR3 size: 16 residues. The CDR3 loop reads CASSLDGPGINSPLHF. CDR3 nucleotide sequence: TGTGCCAGCAGCTTAGACGGTCCAGGGATTAATTCACCCCTCCACTTT.

The rearrangement joins TRBV13 to TRBJ2-7; 8 positions match TRBD1. The CDR3 contains 15 residues. After removal of 0 bases from V and 3 bases from J, the junction contained 4 bases not matched to a gene. CDR1 is PRHDT, CDR2 FYEKMQ, per germline (reference sequence). CDR3 sequence reads: CASSLGWGTGYEQYF. CDR3 in DNA: TGTGCCAGCAGCTTAGGGTGGGGGACAGGCTACGAGCAGTACTTC. The whole variable domain, remainder taken from reference TRBV13 and TRBJ2-7, is AAGVIQSPRHLIKEKRETATLKCYPIPRHDTVYWYQQGPGQDPQFLISFYEKMQSDKGSIPDRFSAQQFSDYHSELNMSSLELGDSALYFCASSLGWGTGYEQYFGPGTRLTVT.

The rearrangement joins TRBV18 to TRBJ2-3, with D possibly TRBD1 on 6 matching bases. Trimming took 2 bases from V and 4 from J, leaving 10 bases between them. The CDR3 totals 14 residues. Germline CDR1 reads KGHSH; CDR2 reads LQKENI. The CDR3, as DNA: TGTGCCAGCTCACCAACAGGGTTAGCAGATACGCAGTATTTT. Residues: CASSPTGLADTQYF. The entire variable domain, with the rest obtained from reference TRBV18 and TRBJ2-3, is as follows: NAGVMQNPRHLVRRRGQEARLRCSPMKGHSHVYWYRQLPEEGLKFMVYLQKENIIDESGMPKERFSAEFPKEGPSILRIQQVVRGDSAAYFCASSPTGLADTQYFGPGTRLTVL.

The genes are TRBV27 and TRBJ1-6, with D unclear. The length of the CDR3 is 16 residues. Germline V CDR1 and CDR2: MNHEY, SMNVEV (reference sequence). The ends were cut back, 4 bases at V and 0 bases at J, with 10 bases in the middle. The CDR3 DNA is TGTGCCAGCAGTTCGGCAGGTAGCTCCTATAATTCACCCCTCCACTTT. It codes for CASSSAGSSYNSPLHF.

The chain carries TRBV28 and TRBJ1-3; TRBD1 is a possible D gene (5 bases). This CDR3 has 16 amino acids. CDR1 and CDR2 from the germline V gene are MDHEN and SYDVKM. Trimming took off 2 bases at V and 0 bases at J, with 11 bases between the two ends. CDR3 in amino acids: CASSLPGQPSGNTIYF. CDR3 nucleotide sequence: TGTGCCAGCAGTTTACCAGGACAACCCTCTGGAAACACCATATATTTT.

The CDR3 coding sequence is TGTGCCAGCAGCCAAGTGGCGGGGCCCTACAATGAGCAGTTCTTC. Translating gives CASSQVAGPYNEQFF. The V call is TRBV14, the J call TRBJ2-1, with a tentative D call TRBD2 (6 bases). V lost 1 base and J lost 2, with 9 bases in between. Looked up from germline, CDR1 is SGHDN and CDR2 is FVKESK. The CDR3 runs 15 residues.

V usage is TRBV5-8 and J usage is TRBJ2-1; D may be TRBD1 (5 bases). Trimming shortened V by 3 bases and J by 8 bases, and 18 bases separated the two germline ends. The CDR3 sequence is 15 residues long. The germline gives CDR1 SGHTS, CDR2 YDEGEE. The DNA for the CDR3 is TGTGCCAGCAGCTCCGCGGTCCAGGGCTTGCATGAGCAGTTCTTC. Protein product: CASSSAVQGLHEQFF.

The table lists this clone with a count of one. The chain recombines TRBV2 with TRBJ1-2; 9 bases map to TRBD1. Looked up from germline, CDR1 is SNHLY and CDR2 is FYNNEI. J lost 5 bases, V lost 9 bases, and 10 bases had no gene match. This CDR3 comprises 14 residues. As DNA, the CDR3 is TGTGCCAGGACGGATGGGACAGGGAAATATGGCTACACCTTC. Encoded protein: CARTDGTGKYGYTF.

This clone appeared once. The chain links TRBV7-3 to TRBJ2-7, with D maybe TRBD2 (7 bases). CDR1 SGHTA and CDR2 FQGTGA come from the germline V gene. The ends were cut back, 1 base at V and 5 bases at J, with 15 bases in the middle. CDR3 size: 15 residues. The CDR3 loop is CASSLSGGSRDEQYF. CDR3 DNA sequence: TGTGCCAGCAGCTTAAGCGGGGGCTCTCGGGACGAGCAGTACTTC.